This passage covers 10 T cell receptor beta chains from one sample sequenced in a study of T cell changes during pregnancy in multiple sclerosis. The method was immunoSEQ multiplex PCR; TCRdb's version includes in-frame clones alone and lacks a portion of them. The sample contains 65,000 to 85,000 clones, around 89% of which appear only once. The sequencing used peripheral blood, collected in the first trimester of pregnancy. The receptors stem from a female donor in good health, enrolled as a control in a pregnancy study.

This clone was observed a handful of times. This chain connects TRBV6-5 to TRBJ1-3; D perhaps matches TRBD1 (5 bases). Trimming removed 2 bases from V and 7 bases from J, with 12 bases in between. The CDR3 is 14 residues long. The germline CDR1 and CDR2 sequences are MNHEY and SVGAGI. The CDR3 DNA follows: TGTGCCAGCAGTTACGACAATAAGGGGAACACCATATATTTT. It encodes CASSYDNKGNTIYF.

CDR3 sequence (DNA): TGTGCCAGCAGTACCCGACAGGGACCTGAAGCTTTCTTT. Its protein is CASSTRQGPEAFF. V gene TRBV6-5 combines with J gene TRBJ1-1; 7 positions match TRBD1. The CDR3 has 13 amino acids. J lost 6 bases, V lost 5 bases, and 6 bases had no gene match. Germline-derived CDR1 and CDR2 are MNHEY and SVGAGI.

The rearrangement links TRBV6-5 to TRBJ2-1; D is possibly TRBD2 (5 bases). The CDR3 runs to 15 residues. Trimming removed 6 bases at V and 4 bases at J, with 16 bases between. In germline, CDR1 is MNHEY, CDR2 SVGAGI. Here the CDR3 DNA reads TGTGCCAGCAGCTATAGCGCAAGCCCTTACAATGAGCAGTTCTTC. Protein sequence: CASSYSASPYNEQFF.

The J gene is TRBJ1-4, the V gene TRBV5-1; TRBD1 is a possible D gene (5 bases). V lost 0 bases and J lost 5, with 8 bases in between. The germline gives CDR1 SGHRS, CDR2 YFSETQ. This CDR3 has 14 residues. The CDR3 sequence is CASSLVAGNEKLFF. The CDR3 coding sequence is TGCGCCAGCAGCTTGGTAGCAGGGAATGAAAAACTGTTTTTT.

The chain is built from TRBV18 and TRBJ2-5, with TRBD2 matching over 8 bases. Germline loops: CDR1 KGHSH, CDR2 LQKENI. CDR3 length: 15 residues. V lost 3 bases and J lost 1; bases outside the gene matches: 4. In DNA, the CDR3 is TGTGCCAGCTCACCGCTACTAGCGGTCCAAGAGACCCAGTACTTC. Translating it yields CASSPLLAVQETQYF.

The gene calls are TRBV6-6 and TRBJ2-1; 7 nucleotides match TRBD2. The CDR3 is 14 amino acids. The germline V gene encodes CDR1 MNHNY and CDR2 SVGAGI (reference sequence). CDR3 in amino acids: CVISGLGGTNEQFF. As DNA, the CDR3 is TGTGTCATCTCAGGCCTGGGGGGGACCAATGAGCAGTTCTTC.

V is TRBV6-6 and J is TRBJ1-1; D possibly corresponds to TRBD1 (5 bases). This CDR3 contains 13 residues. V dropped 6 bases and J dropped 0 bases, with 8 bases sitting between them. Germline CDR1 is MNHNY and CDR2 is SVGAGI (reference sequence). This CDR3 reads CASRVTVNTEAFF. The CDR3 DNA reads TGTGCCAGCAGGGTGACAGTGAACACTGAAGCTTTCTTT.

The chain recombines TRBV6-5 with TRBJ2-3, with D possibly TRBD1 on 6 matching bases. The germline V gene encodes CDR1 MNHEY and CDR2 SVGAGI. V was trimmed by 4 bases and J by 0 bases, leaving 14 bases between them. The CDR3 extends over 16 amino acids. The CDR3 DNA is TGTGCCAGCAGTTTCCAAGGGGGTGGGAGCACAGATACGCAGTATTTT. Translation: CASSFQGGGSTDTQYF.

The rearrangement links TRBV18 to TRBJ2-5; 9 bases align to TRBD2. Per germline, CDR1 KGHSH and CDR2 LQKENI. The CDR3 loop spans 16 amino acids. Losses at the gene ends were 3 bases for V and 0 bases for J; bases not matched to a gene: 5. CDR3 in amino acids: CASSPRTSDYQETQYF. CDR3 sequence (DNA): TGTGCCAGCTCACCTCGGACTAGCGATTACCAAGAGACCCAGTACTTC.

The gene calls are TRBV14 and TRBJ1-1, with D possibly matching TRBD1 (6 bases). The CDR3 contains 14 residues. V lost 1 base and J 11 bases, leaving 17 bases between the germline ends. The germline V gene has CDR1 SGHDN and CDR2 FVKESK. The CDR3 DNA sequence: TGTGCCAGCAGCCAAGCGGGGGGAGGGGGTAGGGCTTTCTTT. This translates into CASSQAGGGGRAFF.